These 4 T cell receptor beta chains were all obtained from the same sample, sequenced in a study of T cells in localized non-small cell lung cancer. Profiled with immunoSEQ multiplex PCR; TCRdb holds only in-frame clones, not every one. Of 18,000 or so clones listed, approximately 91% are singletons. The input for sequencing was peripheral blood, taken before any cancer treatment. Receptor source: a man between 40 and 69 years old with stage I lung adenocarcinoma.

The V gene is TRBV28, the J gene TRBJ1-5; TRBD1 matches 7 bases. Germline CDR1 is MDHEN and CDR2 is SYDVKM. Losses at the gene ends were 6 bases for V and 2 bases for J; bases not matched to a gene: 4. This CDR3 has 14 residues. The CDR3, as DNA: TGTGCCAGCAGCCTTACAGGGGGCAATCAGCCCCAGCATTTT. This gives the protein CASSLTGGNQPQHF.

This chain links TRBV4-1 with TRBJ2-1; 10 bases line up with TRBD2. CDR3 length: 17 residues. V was clipped by 3 bases and J by 6 bases; unmatched bases: 11. Germline V lookup: CDR1 MGHRA, CDR2 YSYEKL. CDR3 amino acids: CASSHRGTSGVSNEQFF. Here the CDR3 DNA reads TGCGCCAGCAGCCACCGCGGTACTAGCGGGGTATCCAATGAGCAGTTCTTC.

The J gene is TRBJ2-7, the V gene TRBV13; unclear D gene. The CDR3 loop spans 14 amino acids. The germline V gene encodes CDR1 PRHDT and CDR2 FYEKMQ (reference sequence). The V and J ends lost 3 bases and 4 bases respectively, with 13 bases between them. The CDR3 loop reads CASSLGSSYYEQYF. CDR3 nucleotides: TGTGCCAGCAGCTTGGGGTCTTCGTATTACGAGCAGTACTTC.

The V call is TRBV12-5, the J call TRBJ1-4; D uncertain. Trimming took off 4 bases at V and 8 bases at J, with 14 bases between the two ends. The germline V gene encodes CDR1 LGHNT and CDR2 FRNRAP. The CDR3 totals 14 residues. The DNA for the CDR3 is TGTGCTAGTGGTTATGGAGGGAGGCACGAAAAACTGTTTTTT. As protein: CASGYGGRHEKLFF.